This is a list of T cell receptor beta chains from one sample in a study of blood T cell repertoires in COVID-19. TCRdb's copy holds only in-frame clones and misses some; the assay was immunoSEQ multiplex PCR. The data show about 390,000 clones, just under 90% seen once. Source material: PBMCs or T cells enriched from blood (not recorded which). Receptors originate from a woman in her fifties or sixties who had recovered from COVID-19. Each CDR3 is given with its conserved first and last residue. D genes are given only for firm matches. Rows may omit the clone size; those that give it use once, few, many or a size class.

TGTGCCTGGAATTGGGGGGGCGCGATCAGTGAGCAGTTCTTC,CAWNWGGAISEQFF,-,TRBJ2-1,TRBV30,-
TGCGCCAGCAGCCAAAATACGGACAGGGGATACCCTCAAGATACGCAGTATTTT,CASSQNTDRGYPQDTQYF,-,TRBJ2-3,TRBV4-1,TRBD1
TGTGCCAGTAGTGCGGCTCGGAGAGCTTTCTTT,CASSAARRAFF,-,TRBJ1-1,TRBV19,-
TGTGCCAGCAAACTCTTAGGGGACAGGGGAGTAGATACGCAGTATTTT,CASKLLGDRGVDTQYF,-,TRBJ2-3,TRBV27,TRBD1
TGCGCCAGCAGCCCGACAGGGGGCCCGAACACTGAAGCTTTCTTT,CASSPTGGPNTEAFF,-,TRBJ1-1,TRBV4-1,TRBD1
TGTGCCAGCAGTCGTGACAGGGCGTACGGCTACACCTTC,CASSRDRAYGYTF,-,TRBJ1-2,TRBV27,TRBD1
TGTGCCAGCAGCCAAGGACTAGCGGGGGGGCGTCATTACGAGCAGTACTTC,CASSQGLAGGRHYEQYF,-,TRBJ2-7,TRBV4-2,TRBD2
TGTGCCAGCAGGGGGACAGTCCCCTATAATTCACCCCTCCACTTT,CASRGTVPYNSPLHF,-,TRBJ1-6,TRBV6-5,TRBD1
TGTGCCAGCAGCCAGGAGGGACGGAAACCCTACGAGCAGTACTTC,CASSQEGRKPYEQYF,few,TRBJ2-7,TRBV13,-
TGCGCCAGCAGTTTAGCGGTTTCCTACAATGAGCAGTTCTTC,CASSLAVSYNEQFF,-,TRBJ2-1,TRBV10-2,-
TGTGCCAGCAGCTTAGTCAGGGGTCGGGAGACCCAGTACTTC,CASSLVRGRETQYF,-,TRBJ2-5,TRBV7-8,-
TGTGCCAGCAGCCAAGGAGTCAGGGGGCATACTGAAGCTTTCTTT,CASSQGVRGHTEAFF,-,TRBJ1-1,TRBV3-1/TRBV3-2,TRBD1
TGCGCCAGCAGCTTCGGCCAGACAGGGAGTCTCTACGAGCAGTACTTC,CASSFGQTGSLYEQYF,-,TRBJ2-7,TRBV5-1,TRBD1
TGTGCCGTGGGGAAACAGGGGGTCTATGGCTACACCTTC,CAVGKQGVYGYTF,once,TRBJ1-2,TRBV27,TRBD1
TGTGCCAGCAGACTCGGCTCCGGGAACTATGGCTACACCTTC,CASRLGSGNYGYTF,few,TRBJ1-2,TRBV7-2,-
TGTGCCAGCAGCTTCAGGGTGGACACTGAAGCTTTCTTT,CASSFRVDTEAFF,-,TRBJ1-1,TRBV2,-
TGTGCCAGCAGCATCCCCGGACAGGGCAGCTATGGCTACACCTTC,CASSIPGQGSYGYTF,-,TRBJ1-2,TRBV7-9,TRBD1
TGTGCCAGCAGCACCGGGACTAGCGGGGGGGCAGGAGATACGCAGTATTTT,CASSTGTSGGAGDTQYF,once,TRBJ2-3,TRBV7-2,TRBD2
TGTGCCAGCAGTTACGCCCAGGGGGCCTACGAGCAGTACTTC,CASSYAQGAYEQYF,-,TRBJ2-7,TRBV6-5,TRBD1
TGTGCCGGAAGACAGGACCTCTCTGGAAACACCATATATTTT,CAGRQDLSGNTIYF,-,TRBJ1-3,TRBV2,-
TGTGCCAGCAGTTACGGGGGGCACAGGCCTTGGGGTTTCTTT,CASSYGGHRPWGFF,-,TRBJ1-1,TRBV28,-
TGTGCCAGCAGCCCTACAGGGACCACTGAAGCTTTCTTT,CASSPTGTTEAFF,-,TRBJ1-1,TRBV14,-
TGTGCCAGCAGCCCTTATGCACAGGTCTCCTATAATTCACCCCTCCACTTT,CASSPYAQVSYNSPLHF,-,TRBJ1-6,TRBV7-2,-
TGTGCCAGCAGCTTCTCAGGGGTTACTGAAGCTTTCTTT,CASSFSGVTEAFF,-,TRBJ1-1,TRBV27,-
TGTGCCAGCAGGGTAGACAGCTCCTACGAGCAGTACTTC,CASRVDSSYEQYF,-,TRBJ2-7,TRBV2,-
TGCGCCAGCAGCTGGGGAACAGGCTCAACTAATGAAAAACTGTTTTTT,CASSWGTGSTNEKLFF,-,TRBJ1-4,TRBV5-1,-
TGTGCCAGCAGTTTAGCGGGGAATTTCTACAATGAGCAGTTCTTC,CASSLAGNFYNEQFF,-,TRBJ2-1,TRBV27,-
TGCGCCAGCAGCCAAACAGGGGTACCGACGTTCTTC,CASSQTGVPTFF,-,TRBJ2-1,TRBV4-1,TRBD1
TGTGCCAGCAGTCCAACTAGAAGAACGGGACAGGACTACGAGCAGTACTTC,CASSPTRRTGQDYEQYF,-,TRBJ2-7,TRBV13,TRBD1
TGTGCCAGCAGTTCCCGGGGGGGCTTGACAGATACGCAGTATTTT,CASSSRGGLTDTQYF,-,TRBJ2-3,TRBV28,TRBD2
TGTGCCAGTAGTATACGCGGGGCCACCACTGAAGCTTTCTTT,CASSIRGATTEAFF,-,TRBJ1-1,TRBV19,-
TGCGCCAGCAGCCAAGCCCAGGGGTACTATGGCTACACCTTC,CASSQAQGYYGYTF,-,TRBJ1-2,TRBV4-3,-
TGTGCCAGCAGCTCCCGACATTACTCCTACAATGAGCAGTTCTTC,CASSSRHYSYNEQFF,-,TRBJ2-1,TRBV7-2,-
TGTGCCAGTAGAGACAGCCACTCTGGAAACACCATATATTTT,CASRDSHSGNTIYF,few,TRBJ1-3,TRBV19,-
TGTGCCAGCAGTTACTCGAAGGGGGGGGGCGCAGAGACCCAGTACTTC,CASSYSKGGGAETQYF,-,TRBJ2-5,TRBV6-5,-
TGTGCCAGCAGATCGACAGGGGTCAACTATGGCTACACCTTC,CASRSTGVNYGYTF,once,TRBJ1-2,TRBV27,TRBD1
TGCGCCAGCAGCCAAGGTCCAGGGGGTGAGCAGTACTTC,CASSQGPGGEQYF,-,TRBJ2-7,TRBV4-1,TRBD1
TGTGCCAGCAGCGCGGACAGTTATCAGCCCCAGCATTTT,CASSADSYQPQHF,-,TRBJ1-5,TRBV9,-
TGTGCCAGCAGCTACGGGACAGGGAGCAATTCACCCCTCCACTTT,CASSYGTGSNSPLHF,-,TRBJ1-6,TRBV7-9,TRBD1
TGCGCCAGCAGCCCAGAGACAGGAGGAATTGAAAAACTGTTTTTT,CASSPETGGIEKLFF,-,TRBJ1-4,TRBV4-3,-
TGTGCCAGCAGCTTAGTTCAACAACACAATGAGCAGTTCTTC,CASSLVQQHNEQFF,few,TRBJ2-1,TRBV11-2,-
TGTGCCAGCAGCGCCGCGGGGGGTTTGCATGGCTACACCTTC,CASSAAGGLHGYTF,-,TRBJ1-2,TRBV9,-
TGTGCCAGCAGCCAAGCACGGCAGCCGAGGTATGGCTACACCTTC,CASSQARQPRYGYTF,once,TRBJ1-2,TRBV3-1/TRBV3-2,-
TGTGCCAGCAGCCAGTTACTAGAAAACGAGCAGTACTTC,CASSQLLENEQYF,-,TRBJ2-7,TRBV4-2,-
TGTGCCAGCAGTGACACCGGGACAGGGGCCTACACCTTC,CASSDTGTGAYTF,-,TRBJ1-2,TRBV25-1,TRBD1
TGTGCCTGGAGCGGGGGAGGGGGAAACATTCAGTACTTC,CAWSGGGGNIQYF,-,TRBJ2-4,TRBV30,-
TGCAGCCTGACCAGGGTCGGCGAGCAGTACTTC,CSLTRVGEQYF,few,TRBJ2-7,TRBV20-1,-
TGTGCCAGCAGCCAAGGTTCCGGGTTTAGCAAAAACATTCAGTACTTC,CASSQGSGFSKNIQYF,-,TRBJ2-4,TRBV3-1/TRBV3-2,-
TGTGCCTGGAGTGTGCAGGGGCGGACTGAAGCTTTCTTT,CAWSVQGRTEAFF,-,TRBJ1-1,TRBV30,-
TGTGCCAGCAGCGAAGGGGACTATGGCTACACCTTC,CASSEGDYGYTF,few,TRBJ1-2,TRBV11-2,-
TGTGCCAGCAGCTTAGAGTTGCGGGGGAACTTGGTCGAGACCCAGTACTTC,CASSLELRGNLVETQYF,-,TRBJ2-5,TRBV7-8,TRBD2
TGCGCCAGCAGCTTGGGGGGGACACCCGCCGGGACTGAAGCTTTCTTT,CASSLGGTPAGTEAFF,-,TRBJ1-1,TRBV5-1,-
TGCGCCAGTACAGGCGGGACAGGGCATAATTCACCCCTCCACTTT,CASTGGTGHNSPLHF,-,TRBJ1-6,TRBV10-2,TRBD1
TGTGCCAGCAGTTCCGAACAGGGTCGTGATTTTAGCAATCAGCCCCAGCATTTT,CASSSEQGRDFSNQPQHF,-,TRBJ1-5,TRBV28,-
TGTGCCAGCAGCCGCGGGGGGAAGAATGAGCAGTTCTTC,CASSRGGKNEQFF,-,TRBJ2-1,TRBV3-1/TRBV3-2,TRBD2